The next 14 T cell receptor beta chains were all read from a single sample in a study of technical replicates of blood from a handful of donors. Data came from immunoSEQ multiplex PCR; TCRdb stores just in-frame clones and leaves some out. This sample has roughly 13,000 clones, with roughly 80% found just once. Sequenced sample: PBMCs. Source of these receptors: a human donor in good health.

The chain couples TRBV2 to TRBJ2-7; D is possibly TRBD2 (5 bases). The V gene's germline CDR1 is SNHLY and CDR2 FYNNEI. CDR3 length: 13 amino acids. Deletions cut 7 bases from V and 11 bases from J, with 21 bases between. Written as DNA, the CDR3 is TGTGCCAGCAAGGGCTTCGGATTCCAGGAGGAGTACTTC. It is translated as CASKGFGFQEEYF.

The chain carries TRBV19 and TRBJ2-6, with 10 nucleotides matching TRBD2. Germline CDR1 is LNHDA and CDR2 is SQIVND (reference sequence). With V trimmed by 8 bases and J by 4 bases, 5 bases remained unmatched. This CDR3 region has 15 residues. CDR3 loop: CASSSGSAGANVLTF. CDR3 nucleotides: TGTGCCAGTTCTAGCGGGAGTGCGGGGGCCAACGTCCTGACTTTC.

This chain joins TRBV6-1 and TRBJ2-1; D is perhaps TRBD1 (5 bases). V shed 0 bases and J shed 4 bases, with 16 bases lying between them. The CDR3 has 17 amino acids. The V gene's germline CDR1 is MNHNS and CDR2 SASEGT. CDR3 coding DNA: TGTGCCAGCAGTGAAGCGTTAAGGGCAGGGTTTTACAATGAGCAGTTCTTC. It is translated as CASSEALRAGFYNEQFF.

The V call is TRBV6-5, the J call TRBJ2-6, with D perhaps matching TRBD2 (5 bases). Germline lookup yields CDR1 MNHEY and CDR2 SVGAGI. V gave up 1 base and J gave up 2 bases, with 6 bases separating them. The CDR3 is made up of 15 amino acids. This CDR3 is CASSYFGAGANVLTF. The CDR3 DNA reads as TGTGCCAGCAGTTACTTCGGGGCTGGGGCCAACGTCCTGACTTTC.

The chain joins TRBV5-1 to TRBJ2-5; 7 positions match TRBD1. With V trimmed by 4 bases and J by 2 bases, 2 bases remained unmatched. The CDR3 extends over 13 amino acids. Germline V gives CDR1 SGHRS, CDR2 YFSETQ. The CDR3 spells CASSRGQQETQYF. In DNA form, the CDR3 reads TGCGCCAGCAGCAGGGGACAGCAAGAGACCCAGTACTTC.

The V gene is TRBV27, the J gene TRBJ1-6; D call uncertain. The CDR3 loop spans 15 amino acids. Trimming shortened V by 3 bases and J by 4 bases, and 10 bases separated the two germline ends. Germline V gene sequence: CDR1 MNHEY, CDR2 SMNVEV (reference sequence). The CDR3 nucleotides read TGTGCCAGCAGTTTGAGGGCAGATTATAATTCACCCCTCCACTTT. The encoded protein is CASSLRADYNSPLHF.

CDR3 residues: CASSLVQDSYEQYF. The CDR3 nucleotides are TGTGCCAGCAGCTTAGTTCAGGATTCCTACGAGCAGTACTTC. This chain joins TRBV11-2 and TRBJ2-7; D gene ambiguous. Germline V lookup: CDR1 SGHAT, CDR2 FQNNGV. The germline V and J ends were trimmed by 1 base and 1 base, with 8 bases remaining between them. The CDR3 runs 14 residues.

This rearrangement joins TRBV29-1 to TRBJ2-7, with 7 bases fitting TRBD2. Germline V lookup: CDR1 SQVTM, CDR2 ANQGSEA. Trimming took 5 bases from V and 0 from J; bases not matched to a gene: 4. The CDR3 is 13 residues long. The CDR3 sequence is CSVRRDYSYEQYF. CDR3 coding DNA: TGCAGCGTTCGCCGGGACTACTCCTACGAGCAGTACTTC.

The V gene is TRBV6-6, the J gene TRBJ1-2, with D possibly matching TRBD1 (5 bases). Trimming took 4 bases from V and 7 from J, leaving 13 bases between them. Germline CDR1 reads MNHNY; CDR2 reads SVGAGI (reference sequence). The CDR3 consists of 13 residues. The CDR3 loop reads CASSSREIGGYTF. CDR3 DNA sequence: TGTGCCAGCAGTTCCAGGGAAATCGGTGGCTACACCTTC.

The chain has TRBV29-1 and TRBJ1-4; D may be TRBD1 (6 bases). CDR1 is SQVTM and CDR2 is ANQGSEA in the germline V gene. The CDR3 loop spans 13 amino acids. Trimming left V 7 bases short and J 6 bases short, with 15 bases between. The CDR3 DNA reads as TGCAGCGGCAAACAGGGAATTGATGAAAAACTGTTTTTT. Residues: CSGKQGIDEKLFF.

This clone occurred once. This sequence joins TRBV19 and TRBJ1-2; TRBD1 matches 10 bases. V lost 5 bases to trimming and J lost 7 bases; unmatched junction nucleotides: 13. Per germline, CDR1 LNHDA and CDR2 SQIVND (reference sequence). The CDR3 is 16 amino acids. CDR3 sequence (DNA): TGTGCCAGTAGTGAAACCCGGGACAGGGGATATGCTGGCTACACCTTC. Translated: CASSETRDRGYAGYTF.

This chain joins TRBV5-1 and TRBJ2-7; D perhaps matches TRBD1 (6 bases). The ends were cut back, 4 bases at V and 2 bases at J, with 10 bases in the middle. The CDR3 runs to 13 residues. CDR1 and CDR2 from the germline V gene are SGHRS and YFSETQ. CDR3 bases: TGCGCCAGCAGCCGGGACACGGCCTACGAGCAGTACTTC. Its translation is CASSRDTAYEQYF.

This clone has a handful of counts. The CDR3 sequence: CASSQDPGAESNQPQHF. Here the CDR3 DNA reads TGCGCCAGCAGCCAAGACCCCGGAGCAGAAAGCAATCAGCCCCAGCATTTT. The rearrangement links TRBV4-1 to TRBJ1-5; D is ambiguous. This CDR3 region has 17 residues. Looked up from germline, CDR1 is MGHRA and CDR2 is YSYEKL. Deletions cut 0 bases from V and 1 base from J, with 13 bases between.

The chain employs TRBV6-6 and TRBJ1-5, with TRBD1 matching over 9 bases. The V gene end was trimmed by 5 bases and the J gene end by 4 bases; junction bases not matched to a gene: 9. Per germline, CDR1 MNHNY and CDR2 SVGAGI (reference sequence). This CDR3 comprises 16 residues. CDR3 residues: CASSQPNRGLNQPQHF. The CDR3 coding sequence is TGTGCCAGCAGTCAACCAAACAGGGGGCTAAATCAGCCCCAGCATTTT.